This TCR beta chain was retrieved from a study of siplizumab effects on memory and regulatory T cells. Assay: immunoSEQ multiplex PCR; the TCRdb copy retains only in-frame clones and omits some. Counted here are some 640 clones, approximately 76% occurring once; the ten biggest clones make up more than 65%. The mixed lymphocyte reaction cells were held in coculture (37°C) for less than 7 days. With V trimmed by 5 bases and J by 3 bases, 8 bases remained unmatched. The germline V gene has CDR1 MDHEN and CDR2 SYDVKM. This CDR3 contains 15 residues. As for this clone: Its specificity is not known.

Whole-study results and caveats: Mappable alloreactive CD4+ clones averaged approximately 62% Treg-derived with siplizumab versus approximately 25% in controls. Significantly reduced by siplizumab was the cumulative frequency of alloreactive sequences, namely those traceable to unstimulated CD4+ memory cells.

V and J are TRBV28 and TRBJ2-3; 7 bases agree with TRBD2. The sample consisted of CFSE-low (dividing) CD8+ T cells sorted from an allogeneic mixed lymphocyte reaction. The TCR comes from a human donor in good health; the cells came from an allogeneic mixed lymphocyte reaction. Some clones in this sample may be carry-over from other donors' samples. The CDR3 sequence is CASSPRLAPTDTQYF. CDR3 bases: TGTGCCAGCAGTCCACGACTAGCACCAACAGATACGCAGTATTTT.